Shown below are 10 T cell receptor beta chains from a single sample sequenced in a study of shared clonotypes between healthy human individuals. Measured with immunoSEQ multiplex PCR; TCRdb has only the in-frame clones, and not every one. The sample lists approximately 460,000 clones; approximately 71% were seen once. The sample consisted of PBMCs. These receptors all come from a woman aged 40 to 55 in good health. Some clones in this sample may be carry-over from other donors' samples.

This chain uses TRBV7-9 with TRBJ1-2; D is possibly TRBD1 (6 bases). V was trimmed by 5 bases and J by 4 bases, leaving 11 bases between them. The CDR3 is 13 residues long. CDR1 is SEHNR, CDR2 FQNEAQ, per germline (reference sequence). The CDR3 protein is CASSQKQGYGYTF. In nucleotides, the CDR3 is TGTGCCAGCAGCCAAAAACAGGGCTATGGCTACACCTTC.

The chain recombines TRBV19 with TRBJ2-3; 10 bases align to TRBD2. With 3 bases clipped from V and 6 bases from J, the junction kept 12 bases outside the gene matches. The CDR3 has 17 residues. Germline V lookup: CDR1 LNHDA, CDR2 SQIVND (reference sequence). The CDR3 sequence: CASSMNGASGSRDTQYF. The CDR3, as DNA: TGTGCCAGTAGTATGAACGGAGCTAGCGGGAGTCGTGATACGCAGTATTTT.

The sample holds one count of this clone. A read error may explain this, as a much larger clone is one base away. This specimen includes other DNA sequences encoding the same CDR3. V is TRBV18 and J is TRBJ2-3; 9 nucleotides agree with TRBD2. This CDR3 spans 14 amino acids. CDR1 and CDR2 from the germline V gene are KGHSH and LQKENI. The CDR3 bases are TGTGCCACGCGGGAGGGCCGTAGCACAGATACGCAGTATTTC. Protein product: CATREGRSTDTQYF.

The rearrangement uses TRBV7-9 and TRBJ2-3; 8 nucleotides line up with TRBD2. The CDR3 is made up of 18 amino acids. V shed 6 bases, J shed 0 bases, and the junction held 14 bases outside the gene matches. Per germline, CDR1 SEHNR and CDR2 FQNEAQ (reference sequence). The CDR3 DNA reads TGTGCCAGCAGTGGCCCTACTAGCGGAGACTCTAGCACAGATACGCAGTATTTT. It translates to CASSGPTSGDSSTDTQYF.

The table lists this clone with a few counts. The V gene is TRBV2, the J gene TRBJ2-7, with D possibly matching TRBD2 (5 bases). The CDR3 loop spans 15 amino acids. Germline V gives CDR1 SNHLY, CDR2 FYNNEI. V gave up 4 bases and J gave up 1 base, with 14 bases separating them. CDR3 loop: CASSAVRVQSYEQYF. CDR3 coding DNA: TGTGCCAGCAGTGCGGTGCGGGTCCAGTCCTACGAGCAGTACTTC.

CDR3 residues: CASSQRRTSGGNEQFF. The CDR3 coding sequence is TGTGCCAGCAGCCAAAGGCGGACTAGCGGGGGGAATGAGCAGTTCTTC. This sequence joins TRBV7-6 and TRBJ2-1; 14 nucleotides agree with TRBD2. This CDR3 contains 16 residues. The germline gives CDR1 SGHVS, CDR2 FNYEAQ. The trim removed 5 bases at V and 7 bases at J, leaving 7 bases unmatched.

The V and J genes are TRBV2 and TRBJ2-3; D not certain. The V end was cut by 4 bases, the J end by 6 bases, with 14 bases between. The CDR3 loop spans 14 amino acids. The germline V gene encodes CDR1 SNHLY and CDR2 FYNNEI. In nucleotides, the CDR3 is TGTGCCAGCAGTGTTGTGGCGGCCGGGGATACGCAGTATTTT. Amino acid sequence: CASSVVAAGDTQYF.

The chain links TRBV2 to TRBJ2-7, with D possibly matching TRBD1 (6 bases). Trimming pared 6 bases from V and 1 base from J, leaving 10 bases between. Germline V gene data show CDR1 as SNHLY and CDR2 as FYNNEI. CDR3 length: 13 amino acids. The CDR3 loop is CASRNRVSYEQYF. CDR3 nucleotide sequence: TGTGCCAGCAGGAACAGGGTGTCCTACGAGCAGTACTTC.

The rearrangement links TRBV28 to TRBJ2-5; TRBD2 agrees at 11 bases. The CDR3 extends over 16 amino acids. V dropped 5 bases and J dropped 5; count of bases not matched to a gene: 10. Per the germline V gene, CDR1 is MDHEN and CDR2 is SYDVKM. This CDR3 is CASSLPTSGSRETQYF. CDR3 in DNA: TGTGCCAGCAGTCTCCCAACTAGCGGGAGTCGTGAGACCCAGTACTTC.

The chain combines TRBV5-4 with TRBJ2-7; 8 nucleotides match TRBD1. After removal of 2 bases from V and 6 bases from J, the junction contained 4 bases not matched to a gene. The CDR3 is 13 residues long. The germline CDR1 and CDR2 sequences are SGHNT and YYREEE (reference sequence). In nucleotides, the CDR3 is TGTGCCAGCAGCTTTGGGGGGACAGGCGAGCAGTACTTC. This sequence encodes CASSFGGTGEQYF.